This T cell receptor (beta chain) appears in the sequencing data of a study of shared clonotypes between healthy human individuals. This clone was seen repeatedly, ten times or more. The CDR3 loop spans 15 amino acids. J lost 2 bases, V lost 6 bases, and 10 bases had no gene match. Germline loops: CDR1 LNHDA, CDR2 SQIVND (reference sequence). Using immunoSEQ multiplex PCR, the repertoire was profiled, and TCRdb retains in-frame clones only, with some absent. The top ten clones hold approximately 11% of a sample with about half a million clones, approximately 81% of them seen once. The chain couples TRBV19 to TRBJ2-7; 7 bases align to TRBD2. The receptor was isolated from a woman between 40 and 55 years old in good health. Some clones in this sample may be carry-over from other donors' samples. Sequencing was done on a sample of PBMCs. In DNA, the CDR3 is TGTGCCAGTAGGTCCCGGACTAGAACCCCCTACGAGCAGTACTTC. Protein product: CASRSRTRTPYEQYF. The full variable domain, in which reference TRBV19 and TRBJ2-7 provide the parts outside the CDR3, is DGGITQSPKYLFRKEGQNVTLSCEQNLNHDAMYWYRQDPGQGLRLIYYSQIVNDFQKGDIAEGYSVSREKKESFPLTVTSAQKNPTAFYLCASRSRTRTPYEQYFGPGTRLTVT.